The rows below give T cell receptor beta chains drawn from one sample of a study of control samples from healthy donors and cancer patients. Produced via immunoSEQ multiplex PCR; TCRdb's table is partial and in-frame only. The sample consists of over 100,000 clones, about 92% of them appearing once. Sequenced: blood. The receptors were sampled from a woman aged 50 to 60 in good health. CDR3s leave out the opening cysteine and the closing phenylalanine or tryptophan. Fields, in order: D gene, J gene, V gene, CDR3 protein. The D gene is left open where the match is weak.

D: .; J: TRBJ2-7; V: TRBV7-2; CDR3: ASSNWRTSYEQY
D: .; J: TRBJ2-1; V: TRBV15; CDR3: ATSRDVRGYNEQF
D: TRBD1; J: TRBJ1-4; V: TRBV18; CDR3: ASSPVNRGGEKLF
D: .; J: TRBJ2-7; V: TRBV7-9; CDR3: ASSSDGLVHEQY
D: .; J: TRBJ1-6; V: TRBV4-2; CDR3: ASSQVQGQLGNSPLH
D: .; J: TRBJ1-4; V: TRBV11-2; CDR3: ASSLMARGRPNEKLF
D: .; J: TRBJ1-1; V: TRBV4-1; CDR3: ASSRPSGVNTEAF
D: .; J: TRBJ1-2; V: TRBV11-2; CDR3: ASSLVLREKASVNYGYT
D: .; J: TRBJ1-1; V: TRBV10-2; CDR3: ASGWEDRTEAF
D: .; J: TRBJ2-7; V: TRBV3-1/TRBV3-2; CDR3: ASRDIDRRGEQY
D: .; J: TRBJ2-7; V: TRBV5-1; CDR3: ASSLVLAAAEQY
D: TRBD1; J: TRBJ2-2; V: TRBV24-1; CDR3: AIRPGQGYTGELF
D: .; J: TRBJ2-1; V: TRBV6-5; CDR3: ASSYSWGNNEQF
D: .; J: TRBJ1-2; V: TRBV25-1; CDR3: ASSEIIGGGGYT
D: TRBD1; J: TRBJ1-2; V: TRBV28; CDR3: ASSSLGQGYGYT